This T cell receptor (beta chain) was obtained from a study of blood T cell repertoires in COVID-19. Study details: Specimens from acute and convalescent COVID-19 originated in the United States, Italy and Spain. Sample material is recorded as cDNA or gDNA derived from T cells, B-cell-depleted T cells, or PBMCs.

The CDR3 spans 15 residues. With 1 base clipped from V and 5 bases from J, the junction kept 7 bases outside the gene matches. Looked up from germline, CDR1 is SGHDT and CDR2 is YYEEEE. In the original processing: Estimation of nucleated cell counts was performed using reference gene primer amplification. Measured with immunoSEQ multiplex PCR; TCRdb has only the in-frame clones, and not every one. The D gene and trimming were derived from the DNA, and the V and J assignments and clone size from that table. Of about 150,000 clones in the sample, roughly 87% were seen once. The source is a woman between 50 and 59 years old with acute or convalescent COVID-19. This chain joins TRBV5-6 and TRBJ2-5; 8 bases are a match to TRBD1. The specimen sequenced was peripheral blood. The CDR3 region is CASSLSDRGYETQYF. For the CDR3, the DNA is TGTGCCAGCAGCTTGAGTGACAGGGGATACGAGACCCAGTACTTC.